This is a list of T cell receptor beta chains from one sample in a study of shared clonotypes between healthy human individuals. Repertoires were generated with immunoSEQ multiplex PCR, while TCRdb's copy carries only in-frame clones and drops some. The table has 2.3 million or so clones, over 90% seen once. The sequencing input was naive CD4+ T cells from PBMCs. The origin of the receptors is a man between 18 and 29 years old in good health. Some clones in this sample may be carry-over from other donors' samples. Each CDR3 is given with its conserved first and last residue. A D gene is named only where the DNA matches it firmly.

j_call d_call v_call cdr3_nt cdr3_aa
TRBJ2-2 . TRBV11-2 TGTGCCAGCAGCTACCTGGTCGGGGAGCTGTTTTTT CASSYLVGELFF
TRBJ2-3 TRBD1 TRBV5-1 TGCGCCAGCAGCAAGGGACAGGGGGACACAGATACGCAGTATTTT CASSKGQGDTDTQYF
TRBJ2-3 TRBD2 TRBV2 TGTGCCAGCAGCTCTAGCGGGAGGGTGGGGCTGGCGCAGTATTTT CASSSSGRVGLAQYF
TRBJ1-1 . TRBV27 TGTGCCAGCAGTCCCGCCGGGGGATGGACTGAAGCTTTCTTT CASSPAGGWTEAFF
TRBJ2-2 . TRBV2 TGTGCCAGCACCGGACAGAATTTGAACACCGGGGAGCTGTTTTTT CASTGQNLNTGELFF
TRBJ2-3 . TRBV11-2 TGTGCGGTGGGGGGCGCCGGAGATACGCAGTATTTT CAVGGAGDTQYF
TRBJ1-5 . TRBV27 TGTGCCAGCACCAAGCCCCTTTTCGAGCACAAACAGGTCAATGGGCCCCAGCATTTT CASTKPLFEHKQVNGPQHF
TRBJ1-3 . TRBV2 TGTGCCAGCAGTGAACGTACAGCCTACTCTGGAAACACCATATATTTT CASSERTAYSGNTIYF
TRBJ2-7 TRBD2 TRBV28 TGTGCCATTAGCGGGAGAGCCCCCCTTTACGAGCAGTACTTC CAISGRAPLYEQYF
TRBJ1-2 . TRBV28 TGTGCCAGCAGTTTCGGACCTGGCTACACCTTC CASSFGPGYTF
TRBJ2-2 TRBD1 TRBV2 TGTGCCAGCCGTGACAGGGCCGGGGAGCTGTTTTTT CASRDRAGELFF
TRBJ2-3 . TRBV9 TGTGCCAGCAGCGTAGCTTCTAGCACAGATACGCAGTATTTT CASSVASSTDTQYF
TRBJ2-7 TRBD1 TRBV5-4 TGTGCCAGCAGCTTGGCCCTGGGACAGGGGGCCTACGAGCAGTACTTC CASSLALGQGAYEQYF
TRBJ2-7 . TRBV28 TGTGCCAGCAGTCCATTCCAGGGCTACGAGCAGTACTTC CASSPFQGYEQYF
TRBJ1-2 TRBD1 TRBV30 TGTGCCTGGAGAGGGGTCCCGGACAGGGAATACTATGGCTACACCTTC CAWRGVPDREYYGYTF
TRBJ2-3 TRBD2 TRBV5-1 TGCGCCAGCAGCTCGGGGGTGCGGGAGGGTCCCACAGATACGCAGTATTTT CASSSGVREGPTDTQYF
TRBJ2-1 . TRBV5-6 TGTGCCAGCAGCTTGGTTGGCCTCCCGAACAATGAGCAGTTCTTC CASSLVGLPNNEQFF
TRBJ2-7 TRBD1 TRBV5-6 TGTGCCAGCAGCTTGGAGACGGGACAGGGGGTGTACGAGCAGTACTTC CASSLETGQGVYEQYF
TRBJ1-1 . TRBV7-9 TGTGCCAGCAGCCAAGGGGGTGGGAGTAACACTGAAGCTTTCTTT CASSQGGGSNTEAFF
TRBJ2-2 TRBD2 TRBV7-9 TGTGCCGGGAGACTAGCGGTTTCGAACACCGGGGAGCTGTTTTTT CAGRLAVSNTGELFF
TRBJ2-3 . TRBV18 TGTGCCAGCTCACCGAAGCAGGGCACAGATACGCAGTATTTT CASSPKQGTDTQYF
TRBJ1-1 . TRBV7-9 TGTGCCAGCAGCTCCCGGACGTCTGTGAACACTGAAGCTTTCTTT CASSSRTSVNTEAFF
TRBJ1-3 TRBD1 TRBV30 TGTGCCTGGAGCCCTCACAGGGGGCGAGATGGTGGAAACACCATATATTTT CAWSPHRGRDGGNTIYF
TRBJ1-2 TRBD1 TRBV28 TGTGCCAGCAGTTCCGGACAGGGAGTGGGGCTAAGTGGCTACACCTTC CASSSGQGVGLSGYTF
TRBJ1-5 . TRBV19 TGTGCCAGTAGTCTTCTGGGGGCCAGCAATCAGCCCCAGCATTTT CASSLLGASNQPQHF
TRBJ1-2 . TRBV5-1 TGCGCCAGCAGCTTGTCCCCGGGGGACAACTATGGCTACACCTTC CASSLSPGDNYGYTF
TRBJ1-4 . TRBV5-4 TGTGCCAGCAGCTGGACGGGGGACGAAAAACTGTTTTTT CASSWTGDEKLFF
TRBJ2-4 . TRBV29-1 TGCAGCGTTGAAGGTTCAGGCATCAAAAACATTCAGTACTTC CSVEGSGIKNIQYF
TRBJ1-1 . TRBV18 TGTGCCAGCTCATCAGATATGAACACTGAAGCTTTCTTT CASSSDMNTEAFF
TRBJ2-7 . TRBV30 TGTGCCTCCCAGGAATCGGGGTCCTACGAGCAGTACTTC CASQESGSYEQYF
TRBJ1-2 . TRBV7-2 TGTGCCAGCAGCTTAAATCCGGGTCGAGGCTACACCTTC CASSLNPGRGYTF
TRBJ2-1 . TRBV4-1 TGCGCCAGCAGCCAAGGGGTTTGGGGGAGACGGCAGTTCTTC CASSQGVWGRRQFF
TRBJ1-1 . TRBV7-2 TGTGCCAGCAGCTTAAGGTGGAACGCTGAAGCTTTCTTT CASSLRWNAEAFF
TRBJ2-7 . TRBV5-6 TGTGCCAGCAGCTCCCTCGGGGAGATTCGAGCCTACGAGCAGTACTTC CASSSLGEIRAYEQYF
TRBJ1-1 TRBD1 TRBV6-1 TGTGCCAGCGCCGTTCAACAGGGGGCGGGAACTGAAGCTTTCTTT CASAVQQGAGTEAFF
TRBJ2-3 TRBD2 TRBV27 TGTGCCAGCAGACTACTAGCGGGAGTCACAGATACGCAGTATTTT CASRLLAGVTDTQYF
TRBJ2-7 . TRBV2 TGTGCCAGCAGCGGACTCCTACGCACCTACGAGCAGTACTTC CASSGLLRTYEQYF